Listed below are T cell receptor beta chains from one sample, sequenced in a study of blood T cell repertoires in COVID-19. The table came from immunoSEQ multiplex PCR; TCRdb's copy has only in-frame clones and leaves some out. Altogether roughly 180,000 clones are present, 94% being singletons, with the ten largest covering about 0.76%. The sequenced sample was peripheral blood. Source of these receptors: a man aged 30 to 39 with COVID-19, enrolled during active disease. Each CDR3 is given with its conserved first and last residue. The D gene is left open where the match is weak. Clone size is given for some rows only: seen once, a few or many times, or a class if the clone is expanded.

size,J,V,D,CDR3,DNA
.,TRBJ2-7,TRBV3-1/TRBV3-2,.,CASSQGGSVASSYEQYF,TGTGCCAGCAGCCAAGGGGGAAGCGTAGCGTCCTCCTACGAGCAGTACTTC
.,TRBJ2-3,TRBV6-2/TRBV6-3,TRBD1,CASSYSVGQGAADTQYF,TGTGCCAGCAGTTACTCGGTTGGACAGGGGGCCGCAGATACGCAGTATTTT
.,TRBJ1-1,TRBV6-1,.,CASSEVAGALTEAFF,TGTGCCAGCAGTGAAGTAGCAGGGGCGCTCACTGAAGCTTTCTTT
.,TRBJ2-7,TRBV19,TRBD1,CASSGTGGSPNYEQYF,TGTGCCAGTAGTGGGACAGGAGGTTCCCCAAACTACGAGCAGTACTTC
.,TRBJ1-6,TRBV12-5,TRBD1,CASGLDGTGGSYNSPLHF,TGTGCTAGTGGTTTAGACGGGACAGGGGGCTCCTATAATTCACCCCTCCACTTT
.,TRBJ2-1,TRBV10-1,.,CASSPQEGRRGGNEQFF,TGCGCCAGCAGTCCTCAGGAGGGACGCCGTGGGGGCAATGAGCAGTTCTTC
.,TRBJ2-1,TRBV7-6,.,CASSPRGRGERNEQFF,TGTGCCAGCAGCCCAAGGGGCAGGGGGGAGAGGAATGAGCAGTTCTTC
.,TRBJ1-4,TRBV7-2,.,CASSLPGQGLNEKLFF,TGTGCCAGCAGTCTGCCCGGACAAGGCCTTAATGAAAAACTGTTTTTT
.,TRBJ2-1,TRBV5-1,TRBD2,CASRASGYNEQFF,TGCGCCAGCAGGGCTAGCGGCTACAATGAGCAGTTCTTC
.,TRBJ2-1,TRBV3-1/TRBV3-2,TRBD2,CASSPSGGANEQFF,TGTGCCAGCAGCCCTAGCGGGGGGGCGAATGAGCAGTTCTTC
.,TRBJ1-4,TRBV6-5,.,CASSQTGSEKLFF,TGTGCCAGCAGTCAAACAGGGAGTGAAAAACTGTTTTTT
.,TRBJ2-1,TRBV5-1,.,CASSSGELHQFF,TGCGCCAGCAGCTCGGGAGAGTTGCACCAGTTCTTC
.,TRBJ2-7,TRBV29-1,TRBD2,CSVEGARLAGVHEQYF,TGCAGCGTTGAGGGGGCCCGACTAGCGGGGGTCCACGAGCAGTACTTC
.,TRBJ1-6,TRBV27,TRBD1,CATRGWGGTNSPLHF,TGTGCCACCAGGGGGTGGGGGGGGACGAATTCACCCCTCCACTTT
.,TRBJ1-4,TRBV12-3/TRBV12-4,.,CASTSQGSEKLFF,TGTGCCAGCACTTCACAGGGATCGGAAAAACTGTTTTTT
.,TRBJ1-6,TRBV6-5,TRBD1,CASSYSGQGATPLHF,TGTGCCAGCAGTTACTCAGGGCAGGGGGCTACACCCCTCCACTTT
.,TRBJ2-1,TRBV7-2,TRBD2,CASSLWVAGGNEQFF,TGTGCCAGCAGCTTATGGGTAGCGGGGGGTAATGAGCAGTTCTTC
.,TRBJ2-1,TRBV30,TRBD2,CAWRDLAGTYLYNEQFF,TGTGCCTGGAGAGATCTAGCGGGGACCTATTTATACAATGAGCAGTTCTTC
.,TRBJ1-1,TRBV10-1,TRBD1,CASSPTGYTEAFF,TGCGCCAGCAGCCCGACAGGGTACACTGAAGCTTTCTTT
.,TRBJ1-3,TRBV3-1/TRBV3-2,.,CASSTDSGNTIYF,TGTGCCAGCAGCACAGACTCTGGAAACACCATATATTTT
.,TRBJ1-1,TRBV11-1,.,CASSLGNRVSTEAFF,TGTGCCAGCAGCTTAGGTAACAGGGTCAGCACTGAAGCTTTCTTT
.,TRBJ1-5,TRBV2,TRBD1,CASSIQGAGNQPQHF,TGTGCCAGCAGCATACAGGGGGCGGGCAATCAGCCCCAGCATTTT
.,TRBJ2-2,TRBV19,TRBD1,CASRTGTGGTGELFF,TGTGCCAGTAGGACCGGGACAGGGGGGACCGGGGAGCTGTTTTTT
.,TRBJ2-1,TRBV11-3,.,CASSLESRGDYNEQFF,TGTGCCAGCAGCTTAGAATCGCGGGGAGATTACAATGAGCAGTTCTTC
.,TRBJ2-3,TRBV11-2,TRBD2,CASSFERGPTDTQYF,TGTGCCAGCAGCTTTGAGCGGGGGCCAACAGATACGCAGTATTTT
.,TRBJ1-1,TRBV6-5,TRBD1,CASSLQGARAFF,TGTGCCAGCAGTCTTCAGGGGGCTAGAGCTTTCTTT
few,TRBJ2-7,TRBV25-1,.,CASSDGGYYEQYF,TGTGCCAGCAGTGACGGGGGATACTACGAGCAGTACTTC
.,TRBJ1-2,TRBV27,TRBD1,CASSFPGGDGYTF,TGTGCCAGCAGTTTCCCAGGGGGCGATGGCTACACCTTC